These 19 T cell receptor beta chains share one sample of origin, sequenced in a study of blood T cell repertoires in COVID-19. Using immunoSEQ multiplex PCR, the repertoire was profiled, and TCRdb retains in-frame clones only, with some absent. The sample lists about 410,000 clones, approximately 90% occurring once. Material for sequencing was peripheral blood. The receptors were gathered from a middle-aged woman with COVID-19, enrolled during active disease.

The chain has TRBV15 and TRBJ1-2, with 9 nucleotides matching TRBD1. The germline V gene encodes CDR1 LNHNV and CDR2 YYDKDF (reference sequence). The CDR3 loop spans 15 amino acids. V lost 3 bases to trimming and J lost 2 bases; unmatched junction nucleotides: 4. The CDR3 reads CATSRGGTGNYGYTF. The CDR3, as DNA: TGTGCCACCAGCAGGGGGGGGACAGGGAACTATGGCTACACCTTC.

The CDR3 DNA reads TGTGCCACCAGCAGATCGGACAGGGCCACCGGGGAGCTGTTTTTT. Residues: CATSRSDRATGELFF. The chain combines TRBV15 with TRBJ2-2; TRBD1 agrees at 8 bases. This CDR3 contains 15 residues. Trimming removed 2 bases from V and 4 bases from J; junction bases left unmatched: 3. The germline CDR1 and CDR2 sequences are LNHNV and YYDKDF (reference sequence). Based on the CDR3 plus reference TRBV15 and TRBJ2-2, the full variable domain is DAMVIQNPRYQVTQFGKPVTLSCSQTLNHNVMYWYQQKSSQAPKLLFHYYDKDFNNEADTPDNFQSRRPNTSFCFLDIRSPGLGDTAMYLCATSRSDRATGELFFGEGSRLTVL.

The chain employs TRBV5-1 and TRBJ2-5; unclear D gene. CDR1 is SGHRS and CDR2 is YFSETQ in the germline V gene. Trimming took 0 bases from V and 5 from J, leaving 8 bases between them. The length of the CDR3 is 13 residues. The chain's CDR3 is CASSLGSSETQYF. CDR3 DNA sequence: TGCGCCAGCAGCTTGGGCAGTTCGGAGACCCAGTACTTC.

The CDR3, as DNA: TGTGCCACCTCCGAGGGGAGGTTTGCGCAGCCCCAGCATTTT. This sequence encodes CATSEGRFAQPQHF. The chain joins TRBV2 to TRBJ1-5; D perhaps matches TRBD1 (5 bases). V was trimmed by 10 bases and J by 7 bases, leaving 20 bases between them. This CDR3 is 14 amino acids long. Germline CDR1 SNHLY, CDR2 FYNNEI.

This clone was detected only a few times. J is TRBJ1-1 and V is TRBV28; 10 bases are shared with TRBD1. The CDR3 is made up of 15 amino acids. The ends lost 5 bases at V and 5 bases at J; junction bases unmatched: 8. Germline V gives CDR1 MDHEN, CDR2 SYDVKM. This chain's CDR3 is CASSAGGQGSTEAFF. DNA for the CDR3: TGTGCCAGCAGTGCGGGGGGACAGGGGAGTACTGAAGCTTTCTTT.

The rearrangement joins TRBV5-1 to TRBJ2-7, with 9 bases that match TRBD2. The CDR3 loop spans 14 amino acids. V lost 0 bases and J lost 9; bases outside the gene matches: 7. Germline CDR1 and CDR2: SGHRS and YFSETQ. CDR3 in amino acids: CASSLAAGGLRQYF. In DNA, the CDR3 is TGCGCCAGCAGCTTGGCCGCGGGAGGGCTGCGGCAGTACTTC.

CDR3 loop: CAIGRTGTGTSPLHF. The DNA of the CDR3 is TGTGCCATCGGGAGAACCGGGACAGGGACTTCACCCCTCCACTTT. This rearrangement joins TRBV10-3 to TRBJ1-6; 9 bases agree with TRBD1. This CDR3 is built from 15 residues. Germline loops: CDR1 ENHRY, CDR2 SYGVKD. J was trimmed by 9 bases and V by 8 bases; bases with no gene match: 11.

The chain joins TRBV11-1 to TRBJ1-2; 9 positions agree with TRBD1. The junction had 7 bases not matched to a gene; V was cut back by 6 bases and J by 2 bases. CDR1 is SGHAT and CDR2 is FQDESV in the germline V gene (reference sequence). CDR3 length: 15 amino acids. As DNA, the CDR3 is TGTGCCAGCAGAGACCCCGGGACAGGGAACTATGGCTACACCTTC. Its translation: CASRDPGTGNYGYTF.

This clone appeared a few times. The chain joins TRBV29-1 to TRBJ1-1, with 8 bases aligning to TRBD1. V shed 7 bases, J shed 3 bases, and the junction held 7 bases outside the gene matches. CDR1 SQVTM and CDR2 ANQGSEA come from the germline V gene. The CDR3 spans 13 residues. In DNA form, the CDR3 reads TGCAGCGCCTGCAGGGGGCGCGACACTGAAGCTTTCTTT. It yields the protein CSACRGRDTEAFF.

V usage is TRBV6-5 and J usage is TRBJ1-1; D remains ambiguous. Germline assignment: CDR1 MNHEY and CDR2 SVGAGI. The CDR3 totals 13 residues. Trimming shortened V by 2 bases and J by 5 bases, and 9 bases separated the two germline ends. Here the CDR3 DNA reads TGTGCCAGCAGTTACCCCTCGGGGACTGAAGCTTTCTTT. This sequence encodes CASSYPSGTEAFF.

V usage is TRBV4-3 and J usage is TRBJ1-5; 7 nucleotides line up with TRBD1. V was pared by 1 base and J by 8 bases, with 8 bases of the junction left unmatched. The CDR3 loop spans 15 amino acids. The germline gives CDR1 LGHNA, CDR2 YSLEER. The CDR3 loop is CASSQVLDREKPQHF. The CDR3 DNA reads as TGCGCCAGCAGCCAAGTCCTCGACAGGGAGAAGCCCCAGCATTTT.

V gene TRBV28 combines with J gene TRBJ2-7; no definite D call. Trimming shortened V by 3 bases and J by 7 bases, and 13 bases separated the two germline ends. Germline CDR1 reads MDHEN; CDR2 reads SYDVKM. The CDR3 has 13 residues. This CDR3 reads CASSLAVLLEQYF. Here the CDR3 DNA reads TGTGCCAGCAGTTTGGCCGTTCTCTTAGAGCAGTACTTC.

This clone occurred once. V gene TRBV21-1 combines with J gene TRBJ2-1; the table's TRBD1 call for D was not verified on the DNA. TRBV21-1 is tagged as a pseudogene. The CDR3 consists of 18 residues. This CDR3 is CASSTYVRTPKPYNEQFF. The DNA for the CDR3 is TGTGCCAGCAGCACATACGTCCGGACACCCAAACCGTACAATGAGCAGTTCTTC.

The sample holds a few counts of this clone. The chain has TRBV10-3 and TRBJ2-3; 12 bases agree with TRBD2. Trimming cost V 4 bases and J 4 bases; bases outside gene matches: 3. This CDR3 region has 15 residues. The germline CDR1 and CDR2 sequences are ENHRY and SYGVKD. The CDR3 DNA follows: TGTGCCATCAGTGGAACTAGCGGGAGGTCAGATACGCAGTATTTT. Translated: CAISGTSGRSDTQYF.

The gene calls are TRBV19 and TRBJ1-5, with 8 bases lining up with TRBD1. This CDR3 spans 15 amino acids. The V gene's germline CDR1 is LNHDA and CDR2 SQIVND (reference sequence). V gave up 6 bases and J gave up 0 bases; unmatched junction bases: 4. The CDR3 DNA reads as TGTGCCAGTAGCGGACAGGGAAATAGCAATCAGCCCCAGCATTTT. It encodes CASSGQGNSNQPQHF.

The chain recombines TRBV5-1 with TRBJ2-1; tentatively, D is TRBD2 (5 bases). In germline, CDR1 is SGHRS, CDR2 YFSETQ. Between the trimmed V and J ends, which lost 0 bases and 6 bases, there was a span of 13 bases. The CDR3 sequence is 15 residues long. The CDR3 spells CASSLVAEDGNEQFF. The CDR3 nucleotides are TGCGCCAGCAGCTTGGTGGCGGAGGATGGCAATGAGCAGTTCTTC.

The chain combines TRBV7-2 with TRBJ2-2, with unresolved D. V was pared by 1 base and J by 6 bases, with 6 bases between. This CDR3 is 13 amino acids long. From germline, CDR1 is SGHTA and CDR2 FQGNSA. DNA of the CDR3: TGTGCCAGCAGCTTAGGTCTCCCCGGGGAGCTGTTTTTT. It specifies CASSLGLPGELFF.

The chain is built from TRBV4-3 and TRBJ1-6; D is undetermined. In germline, CDR1 is LGHNA, CDR2 YSLEER. The CDR3 is made up of 15 amino acids. Trimming removed 0 bases at V and 14 bases at J, with 17 bases between. The CDR3 reads CASSQDRNSLWTLHF. The CDR3 nucleotides read TGCGCCAGCAGCCAAGATAGGAACAGCCTTTGGACCCTCCACTTT.

The V gene is TRBV2, the J gene TRBJ1-2; a weak D match, TRBD1 (6 bases). Trimming cost V 7 bases and J 3 bases, with 12 bases left between them. Germline CDR1 is SNHLY and CDR2 is FYNNEI. CDR3 size: 13 residues. CDR3 nucleotides: TGTGCCAGCATAAGGGAGGGGGACTATGGCTACACCTTC. Protein product: CASIREGDYGYTF.